These T cell receptor beta chains were read from a single sample in a study of cytomegalovirus exposure and HLA in healthy donors. The method was immunoSEQ multiplex PCR; TCRdb's version includes in-frame clones alone and lacks a portion of them. Here the sample spans 120,000 to 150,000 clones, over 60% being singletons. Sequences were obtained from PBMCs. These receptors all stem from a woman between 45 and 65 years old in good health and CMV-seronegative. CDR3s include the opening cysteine and the closing phenylalanine or tryptophan. D genes are given only for firm matches. Some rows have no size entry. The others give once, few or many, or a class for an expanded clone.

CDR3 DNA: TGTGCCAGCAGCTTGGCACCTCCCTCCACCCCACCGGATACGCAGTATTTT
CDR3 protein: CASSLAPPSTPPDTQYF
D gene: -
V gene: TRBV7-8
J gene: TRBJ2-3
clone size: -

CDR3 DNA: TGTGCCAGCAGCTTAGCGATTGGGACAGTACCCTACGAGCAGTACTTC
CDR3 protein: CASSLAIGTVPYEQYF
D gene: TRBD1
V gene: TRBV7-6
J gene: TRBJ2-7
clone size: -

CDR3 DNA: TGTGCCAGCACGGAGGACAGGGGGGGGGAAAAACTGTTTTTT
CDR3 protein: CASTEDRGGEKLFF
D gene: -
V gene: TRBV21-1
J gene: TRBJ1-4
clone size: -

CDR3 DNA: TGTGCCAGCAGCCCCCAGGGGGCCAGGAACACCGGGGAGCTGTTTTTT
CDR3 protein: CASSPQGARNTGELFF
D gene: TRBD1
V gene: TRBV7-9
J gene: TRBJ2-2
clone size: -

CDR3 DNA: TGTGCCAGCAGCTTATATGGACTAGCGGGGGGGATGAACACCGGGGAGCTGTTTTTT
CDR3 protein: CASSLYGLAGGMNTGELFF
D gene: TRBD2
V gene: TRBV11-3
J gene: TRBJ2-2
clone size: -

CDR3 DNA: TGTGCCAGCAGGGTAGACAGGATAAACTATGGCTACACCTTC
CDR3 protein: CASRVDRINYGYTF
D gene: -
V gene: TRBV6-1
J gene: TRBJ1-2
clone size: -

CDR3 DNA: TGCGCCAGCAGCCAAGATCCAGGGGCGTCATCTGGGGCCAACGTCCTGACTTTC
CDR3 protein: CASSQDPGASSGANVLTF
D gene: -
V gene: TRBV4-3
J gene: TRBJ2-6
clone size: -

CDR3 DNA: TGTGCCACCAGCCGAAGACTAGCGGGGGTCAGCACAGATACGCAGTATTTT
CDR3 protein: CATSRRLAGVSTDTQYF
D gene: TRBD2
V gene: TRBV15
J gene: TRBJ2-3
clone size: -

CDR3 DNA: TGTGCCAGCAGTTCGATTCAGGGGGGTCATCAGCCCCAGCATTTT
CDR3 protein: CASSSIQGGHQPQHF
D gene: TRBD1
V gene: TRBV6-5
J gene: TRBJ1-5
clone size: few

CDR3 DNA: TGTGCCACCAGCAGAGACAGGGCTGAAGATACGCAGTATTTT
CDR3 protein: CATSRDRAEDTQYF
D gene: -
V gene: TRBV15
J gene: TRBJ2-3
clone size: -

CDR3 DNA: TGCAGCGCTACAGGGACATCTAATGAAAAACTGTTTTTT
CDR3 protein: CSATGTSNEKLFF
D gene: -
V gene: TRBV29-1
J gene: TRBJ1-4
clone size: -

CDR3 DNA: TGTGCCAGCAGCCCAGGAGGAGTAAGCTCTGGAAACACCATATATTTT
CDR3 protein: CASSPGGVSSGNTIYF
D gene: -
V gene: TRBV5-4
J gene: TRBJ1-3
clone size: -

CDR3 DNA: TGCGCCAGCAGCCAGACACCGAACACTGAAGCTTTCTTT
CDR3 protein: CASSQTPNTEAFF
D gene: -
V gene: TRBV4-1
J gene: TRBJ1-1
clone size: -

CDR3 DNA: TGCGCCAGCACCCAAACGGGTACTGAAGCTTTCTTT
CDR3 protein: CASTQTGTEAFF
D gene: -
V gene: TRBV5-1
J gene: TRBJ1-1
clone size: few

CDR3 DNA: TGCGCCAGCAGCCTTGGGGACAGGCCTCAAGTTTCACCCCTCCACTTT
CDR3 protein: CASSLGDRPQVSPLHF
D gene: TRBD1
V gene: TRBV5-1
J gene: TRBJ1-6
clone size: -

CDR3 DNA: TGCGCCAGCAGCGAGATCGACACCTCTGGGGCCAACGTCCTGACTTTC
CDR3 protein: CASSEIDTSGANVLTF
D gene: -
V gene: TRBV5-1
J gene: TRBJ2-6
clone size: -

CDR3 DNA: TGCAGCGCTGCGCCTGCTCGGACAGGGAACACTGAAGCTTTCTTT
CDR3 protein: CSAAPARTGNTEAFF
D gene: TRBD1
V gene: TRBV29-1
J gene: TRBJ1-1
clone size: few

CDR3 DNA: TGTGCCAGCAGTTTGGCCCCGCCCCTGAGCACAGATACGCAGTATTTT
CDR3 protein: CASSLAPPLSTDTQYF
D gene: -
V gene: TRBV27
J gene: TRBJ2-3
clone size: -

CDR3 DNA: TGCAGCGCTGGGACAGCTAGTGGAAACACCATATATTTT
CDR3 protein: CSAGTASGNTIYF
D gene: TRBD1
V gene: TRBV29-1
J gene: TRBJ1-3
clone size: -

CDR3 DNA: TGTGCCAGCTCACCACCCCGGACAGGGGTAGCAGATACGCAGTATTTT
CDR3 protein: CASSPPRTGVADTQYF
D gene: TRBD1
V gene: TRBV18
J gene: TRBJ2-3
clone size: -

CDR3 DNA: TGTGCCAGCAGCTTGACAGGGTCGCGTGATGGCTACACCTTC
CDR3 protein: CASSLTGSRDGYTF
D gene: -
V gene: TRBV5-8
J gene: TRBJ1-2
clone size: once

CDR3 DNA: TGTGCCAGCAGCGGGAGGTGGACAGATACGCAGTATTTT
CDR3 protein: CASSGRWTDTQYF
D gene: TRBD2
V gene: TRBV6-1
J gene: TRBJ2-3
clone size: once

CDR3 DNA: TGTGCCAGCAGCTTGGTAGGGGGAAGCACTGAAGCTTTCTTT
CDR3 protein: CASSLVGGSTEAFF
D gene: -
V gene: TRBV5-1
J gene: TRBJ1-1
clone size: -

CDR3 DNA: TGTGCCAGCAGCTTAATTGGGGGGGGGAACACTGAAGCTTTCTTT
CDR3 protein: CASSLIGGGNTEAFF
D gene: -
V gene: TRBV7-9
J gene: TRBJ1-1
clone size: -

CDR3 DNA: TGTGCCAGCAGCCCCAGGGGTACTGAAGCTTTCTTT
CDR3 protein: CASSPRGTEAFF
D gene: -
V gene: TRBV9
J gene: TRBJ1-1
clone size: -

CDR3 DNA: TGTGCCAGCCTAGCGGGGGGCACTACCGGGGAGCTGTTTTTT
CDR3 protein: CASLAGGTTGELFF
D gene: TRBD2
V gene: TRBV6-6
J gene: TRBJ2-2
clone size: -

CDR3 DNA: TGTGCCAGCAGCTTGGCGGGACAGGGGGTTAAGATCCACTTT
CDR3 protein: CASSLAGQGVKIHF
D gene: TRBD1
V gene: TRBV13
J gene: TRBJ1-6
clone size: -

CDR3 DNA: TGCGCCAGCAGCCTTTCGGGACAGGGCACCCAAGAGACCCAGTACTTC
CDR3 protein: CASSLSGQGTQETQYF
D gene: TRBD1
V gene: TRBV5-1
J gene: TRBJ2-5
clone size: -

CDR3 DNA: TGTGCCAGCAGCTTAAACACAAACTATGGCTACACCTTC
CDR3 protein: CASSLNTNYGYTF
D gene: -
V gene: TRBV7-9
J gene: TRBJ1-2
clone size: -

CDR3 DNA: TGTGCCAGCAGCTTATACAGGCAGTTAGGTCCCTCTGGGGCCAACGTCCTGACTTTC
CDR3 protein: CASSLYRQLGPSGANVLTF
D gene: -
V gene: TRBV7-8
J gene: TRBJ2-6
clone size: -

CDR3 DNA: TGCGCCAGCAGCCATATTGGGGGGGTCTATGGCTACACCTTC
CDR3 protein: CASSHIGGVYGYTF
D gene: -
V gene: TRBV4-3
J gene: TRBJ1-2
clone size: -

CDR3 DNA: TGTGCCAGCAGCCCCCTTTATCCGGACAGGATATTGAAGGATACGCAGTATTTT
CDR3 protein: CASSPLYPDRILKDTQYF
D gene: TRBD1
V gene: TRBV7-9
J gene: TRBJ2-3
clone size: once

CDR3 DNA: TGCGCCAGCAGCCCCAATGGGGGGGCGTTAACCGGGGAGCTGTTTTTT
CDR3 protein: CASSPNGGALTGELFF
D gene: -
V gene: TRBV4-1
J gene: TRBJ2-2
clone size: few

CDR3 DNA: TGCAGCGTTGAAGGTTACCAGGCCACAGCTAGCGGGGGGGCAATATATGAGCAGTTCTTC
CDR3 protein: CSVEGYQATASGGAIYEQFF
D gene: TRBD2
V gene: TRBV29-1
J gene: TRBJ2-1
clone size: -